The TCR beta chain under discussion was sequenced for a study of control samples from healthy donors and cancer patients. The CDR3 loop spans 11 amino acids. Per the germline V gene, CDR1 is SQVTM and CDR2 is ANQGSEA. The V end was cut by 7 bases, the J end by 8 bases, with 12 bases between. Sequencing used immunoSEQ multiplex PCR; TCRdb keeps in-frame clones, though not all of them. The profile shows about 94,000 clones, approximately 90% of them singletons. This TCR was sampled from a young woman in good health. The sample taken for sequencing was blood. This rearrangement joins TRBV29-1 to TRBJ2-1; D possibly corresponds to TRBD1 (6 bases). CDR3 DNA sequence: TGCAGCGGTCCGGCAGGGGATGAGCAGTTCTTC. Protein product: CSGPAGDEQFF.